This is a list of T cell receptor beta chains from one sample in a study of beta chain features in type 1 diabetes. Assay: immunoSEQ multiplex PCR; the TCRdb copy retains only in-frame clones and omits some. The data show 310,000 or so clones, around 9% seen once. Sequenced: central memory CD4+ T cells from blood. The receptors stem from a man aged 30 to 45 with type 1 diabetes. CDR3s leave out the opening cysteine and the closing phenylalanine or tryptophan. D genes are given only for firm matches.

V gene: TRBV7-9
D gene: TRBD1
J gene: TRBJ2-7
CDR3 protein: ASSLLQGTPTYEQY

V gene: TRBV4-1
D gene: .
J gene: TRBJ1-2
CDR3 protein: ASSQGENTFNLKGYT

V gene: TRBV7-2
D gene: .
J gene: TRBJ1-2
CDR3 protein: ASSPLTGYGYT

V gene: TRBV6-5
D gene: .
J gene: TRBJ1-2
CDR3 protein: ASSRLGANTDGYT

V gene: TRBV7-6
D gene: .
J gene: TRBJ2-5
CDR3 protein: ASGAVQETQY

V gene: TRBV28
D gene: TRBD1
J gene: TRBJ1-4
CDR3 protein: ASSPRDRVGEKLF

V gene: TRBV25-1
D gene: .
J gene: TRBJ1-1
CDR3 protein: ASSELSGMVNTEAF

V gene: TRBV28
D gene: .
J gene: TRBJ1-6
CDR3 protein: ASRGAGQGSPLH

V gene: TRBV10-1
D gene: .
J gene: TRBJ2-5
CDR3 protein: ASSESRGDAETQY

V gene: TRBV6-1
D gene: .
J gene: TRBJ1-5
CDR3 protein: ASSDSSYSLIITH

V gene: TRBV7-2
D gene: .
J gene: TRBJ1-1
CDR3 protein: ASSSPLWGGEAF

V gene: TRBV11-2
D gene: .
J gene: TRBJ1-1
CDR3 protein: ASSFTGSGTEAF

V gene: TRBV29-1
D gene: TRBD1
J gene: TRBJ2-3
CDR3 protein: SVGAGGSTDTQY

V gene: TRBV19
D gene: .
J gene: TRBJ2-3
CDR3 protein: ASSMPWSTDTQY

V gene: TRBV29-1
D gene: .
J gene: TRBJ1-2
CDR3 protein: SVGGSYGYT

V gene: TRBV4-2
D gene: .
J gene: TRBJ2-4
CDR3 protein: ASSQGGPGIQY

V gene: TRBV5-6
D gene: TRBD1
J gene: TRBJ1-2
CDR3 protein: ASSQGVGGYT

V gene: TRBV7-7
D gene: TRBD1
J gene: TRBJ2-1
CDR3 protein: ASSRDSSYNEQF

V gene: TRBV29-1
D gene: TRBD1
J gene: TRBJ2-5
CDR3 protein: SVGQLGETQY

V gene: TRBV18
D gene: TRBD1
J gene: TRBJ2-3
CDR3 protein: ASSSQGAGDTQY

V gene: TRBV2
D gene: .
J gene: TRBJ1-1
CDR3 protein: ASNQERESEAF

V gene: TRBV9
D gene: .
J gene: TRBJ2-7
CDR3 protein: ASSPQGQAIAGQY

V gene: TRBV7-2
D gene: TRBD2
J gene: TRBJ2-2
CDR3 protein: ASSARLAGNPKDTGELF

V gene: TRBV5-5
D gene: TRBD1
J gene: TRBJ2-7
CDR3 protein: ASRDRAWGEQY

V gene: TRBV7-8
D gene: TRBD1
J gene: TRBJ1-2
CDR3 protein: ASSLEDQGVGYT

V gene: TRBV27
D gene: .
J gene: TRBJ2-6
CDR3 protein: ASSYTGSLGANVLT

V gene: TRBV19
D gene: TRBD1
J gene: TRBJ1-5
CDR3 protein: ASTGTGTSPQH

V gene: TRBV6-5
D gene: TRBD1
J gene: TRBJ1-3
CDR3 protein: ASSYGTGSIPIY

V gene: TRBV7-9
D gene: TRBD1
J gene: TRBJ2-7
CDR3 protein: ASSLTPGQGRYEQY